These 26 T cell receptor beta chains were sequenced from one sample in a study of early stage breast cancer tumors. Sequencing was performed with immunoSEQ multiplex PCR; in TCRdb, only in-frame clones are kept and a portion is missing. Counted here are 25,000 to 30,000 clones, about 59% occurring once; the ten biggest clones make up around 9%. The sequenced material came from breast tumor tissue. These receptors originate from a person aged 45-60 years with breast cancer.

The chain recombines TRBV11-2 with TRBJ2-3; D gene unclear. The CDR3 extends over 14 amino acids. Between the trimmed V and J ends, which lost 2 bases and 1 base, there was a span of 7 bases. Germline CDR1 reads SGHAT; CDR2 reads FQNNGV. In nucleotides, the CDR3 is TGTGCCAGCAGCTTATCGAGCCGCACAGATACGCAGTATTTT. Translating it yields CASSLSSRTDTQYF.

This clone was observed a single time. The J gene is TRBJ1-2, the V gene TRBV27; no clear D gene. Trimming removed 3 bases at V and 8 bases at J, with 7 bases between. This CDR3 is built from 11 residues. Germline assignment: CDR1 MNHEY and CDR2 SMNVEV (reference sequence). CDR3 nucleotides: TGTGCCAGCAGTTTCGACGAGGGCTACACCTTC. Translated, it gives CASSFDEGYTF.

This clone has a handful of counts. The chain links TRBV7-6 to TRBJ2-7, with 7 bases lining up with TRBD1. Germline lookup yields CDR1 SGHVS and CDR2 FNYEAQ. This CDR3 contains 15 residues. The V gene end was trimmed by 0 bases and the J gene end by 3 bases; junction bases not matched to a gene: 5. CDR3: CASSLASDRYYEQYF. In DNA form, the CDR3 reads TGTGCCAGCAGCTTAGCGTCGGACAGGTACTACGAGCAGTACTTC.

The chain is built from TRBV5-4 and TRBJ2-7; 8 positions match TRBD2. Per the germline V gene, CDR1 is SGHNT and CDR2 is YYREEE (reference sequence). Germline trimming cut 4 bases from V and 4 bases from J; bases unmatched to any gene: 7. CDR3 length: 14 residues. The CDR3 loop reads CASSPGLGGYEQYF. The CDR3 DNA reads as TGTGCCAGCAGCCCGGGACTAGGGGGTTACGAGCAGTACTTC.

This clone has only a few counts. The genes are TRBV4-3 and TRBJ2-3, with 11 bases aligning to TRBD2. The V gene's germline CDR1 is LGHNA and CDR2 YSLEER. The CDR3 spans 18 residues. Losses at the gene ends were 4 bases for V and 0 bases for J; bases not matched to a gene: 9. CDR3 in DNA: TGCGCCAGCAGCCGAGGGACTAGCGGAGTGGCTAGCACAGATACGCAGTATTTT. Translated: CASSRGTSGVASTDTQYF.

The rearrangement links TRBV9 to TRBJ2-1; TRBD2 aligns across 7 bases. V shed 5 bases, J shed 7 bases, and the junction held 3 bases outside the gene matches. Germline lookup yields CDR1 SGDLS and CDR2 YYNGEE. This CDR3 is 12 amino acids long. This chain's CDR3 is CASSSGLNEQFF. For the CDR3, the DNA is TGTGCCAGCAGTAGCGGGTTAAATGAGCAGTTCTTC.

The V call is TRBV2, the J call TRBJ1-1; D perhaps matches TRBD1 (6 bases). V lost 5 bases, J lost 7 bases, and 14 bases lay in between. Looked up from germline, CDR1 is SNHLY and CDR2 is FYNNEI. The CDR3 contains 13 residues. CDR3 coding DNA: TGTGCCAGCAGTCTCGGGGGCCCGGTTGAAGCTTTCTTT. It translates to CASSLGGPVEAFF.

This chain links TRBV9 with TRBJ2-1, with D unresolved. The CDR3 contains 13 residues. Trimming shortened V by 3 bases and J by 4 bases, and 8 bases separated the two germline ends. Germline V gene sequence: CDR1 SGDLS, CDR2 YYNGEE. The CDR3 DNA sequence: TGTGCCAGCAGCGAGGGCGCGTACAATGAGCAGTTCTTC. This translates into CASSEGAYNEQFF.

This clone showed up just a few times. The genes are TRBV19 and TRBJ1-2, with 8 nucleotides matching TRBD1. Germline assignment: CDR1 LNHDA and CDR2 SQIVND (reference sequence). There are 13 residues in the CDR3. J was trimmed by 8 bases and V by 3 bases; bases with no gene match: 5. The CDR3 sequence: CASSIRQGKGYTF. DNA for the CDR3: TGTGCCAGTAGTATCAGACAGGGGAAAGGCTACACCTTC.

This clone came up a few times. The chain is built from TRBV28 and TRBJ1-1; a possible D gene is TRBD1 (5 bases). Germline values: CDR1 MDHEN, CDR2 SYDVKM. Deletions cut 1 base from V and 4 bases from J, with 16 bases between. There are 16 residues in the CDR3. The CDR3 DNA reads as TGTGCCAGCAGTTTATCAGGGCCCGGAGGAAGCACTGAAGCTTTCTTT. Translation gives CASSLSGPGGSTEAFF.

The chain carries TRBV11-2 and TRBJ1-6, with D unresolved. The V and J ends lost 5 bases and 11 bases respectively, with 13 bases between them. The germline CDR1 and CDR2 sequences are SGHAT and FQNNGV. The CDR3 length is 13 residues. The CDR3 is CASSPSKETPLHF. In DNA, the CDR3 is TGTGCCAGCAGCCCCTCGAAGGAAACACCCCTCCACTTT.

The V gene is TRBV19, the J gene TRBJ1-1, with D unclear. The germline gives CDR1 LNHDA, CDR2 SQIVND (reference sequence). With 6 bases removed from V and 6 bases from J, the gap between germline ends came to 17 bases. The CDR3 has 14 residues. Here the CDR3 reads CASRTARGPAEAFF. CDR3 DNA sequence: TGTGCCAGTAGAACAGCCCGCGGCCCCGCTGAAGCTTTCTTT.

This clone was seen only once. DNA of the CDR3: TGCGCCAGCAGTCCCCTCAGGGGAGCCGGCTATGGCTACACCTTC. Translated, it gives CASSPLRGAGYGYTF. This rearrangement joins TRBV4-3 to TRBJ1-2, with a weak D call TRBD1 (6 bases). The germline gives CDR1 LGHNA, CDR2 YSLEER. Trimming cost V 6 bases and J 4 bases, with 18 bases left between them. The CDR3 has 15 residues.

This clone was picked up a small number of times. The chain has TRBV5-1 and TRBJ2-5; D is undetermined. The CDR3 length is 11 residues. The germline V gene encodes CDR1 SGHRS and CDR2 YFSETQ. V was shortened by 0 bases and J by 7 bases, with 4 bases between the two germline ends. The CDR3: CASSLAGTQYF. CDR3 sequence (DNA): TGCGCCAGCAGCTTGGCAGGGACCCAGTACTTC.

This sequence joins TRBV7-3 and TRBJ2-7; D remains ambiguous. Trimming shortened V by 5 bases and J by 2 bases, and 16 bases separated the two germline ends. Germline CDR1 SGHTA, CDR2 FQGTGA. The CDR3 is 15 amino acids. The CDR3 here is CASSPGFGSAYEQYF. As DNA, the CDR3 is TGTGCCAGCAGCCCTGGCTTCGGCAGCGCCTACGAGCAGTACTTC.

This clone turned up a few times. CDR3 sequence reads: CASSLWTSGSWETQYF. CDR3 DNA: TGTGCCAGCTCACTCTGGACTAGCGGGAGTTGGGAGACCCAGTACTTC. The chain combines TRBV18 with TRBJ2-5, with 13 bases lining up with TRBD2. Trimming removed 4 bases from V and 5 bases from J; junction bases left unmatched: 7. The CDR3 length is 16 residues. From germline, CDR1 is KGHSH and CDR2 LQKENI.

The CDR3 DNA is TGCGCCAGCAGCTTTGATAATGGGCGGGCGGGCTACACCTTC. Its translation is CASSFDNGRAGYTF. This rearrangement joins TRBV5-1 to TRBJ1-2; no clear D gene. The CDR3 length is 14 residues. V shed 2 bases and J shed 8 bases, with 16 bases lying between them. Germline V lookup: CDR1 SGHRS, CDR2 YFSETQ.

As DNA, the CDR3 is TGCGCCAGCAGCTTGGGGACATTCCTATACAATGAGCAGTTCTTC. Translating gives CASSLGTFLYNEQFF. The V and J genes are TRBV5-1 and TRBJ2-1, with D possibly TRBD1 on 5 matching bases. Germline CDR1 and CDR2: SGHRS and YFSETQ. V lost 0 bases to trimming and J lost 4 bases, with 11 bases between them. The CDR3 loop spans 15 amino acids.

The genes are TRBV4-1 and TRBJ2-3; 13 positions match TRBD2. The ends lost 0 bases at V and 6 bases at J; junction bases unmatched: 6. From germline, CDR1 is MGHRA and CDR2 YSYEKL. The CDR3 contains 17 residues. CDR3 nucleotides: TGCGCCAGCAGCCAAGATACTAGCGGGAGGGCCGCCGATACGCAGTATTTT. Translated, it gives CASSQDTSGRAADTQYF.

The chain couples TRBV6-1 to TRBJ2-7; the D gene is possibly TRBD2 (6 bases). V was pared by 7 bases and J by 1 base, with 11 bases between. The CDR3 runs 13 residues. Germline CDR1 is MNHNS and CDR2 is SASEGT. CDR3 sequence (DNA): TGTGCCAGCACCCTGGGGGGATCCTACGAGCAGTACTTC. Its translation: CASTLGGSYEQYF.

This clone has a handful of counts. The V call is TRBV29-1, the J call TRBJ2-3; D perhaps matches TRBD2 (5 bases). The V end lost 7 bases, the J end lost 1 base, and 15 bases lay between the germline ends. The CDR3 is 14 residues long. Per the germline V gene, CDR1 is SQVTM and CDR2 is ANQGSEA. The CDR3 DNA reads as TGCAGCGGGACCTCGGCGGGTGGCACAGATACGCAGTATTTT. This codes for CSGTSAGGTDTQYF.

The CDR3 coding sequence is TGTGCCAGCAGCTTCGGGTGGGTACAAGAGACCCAGTACTTC. Its protein product is CASSFGWVQETQYF. The chain carries TRBV5-5 and TRBJ2-5; the D is unclear. With 2 bases removed from V and 2 bases from J, the gap between germline ends came to 10 bases. The CDR3 consists of 14 residues. Germline CDR1 reads SGHKS; CDR2 reads YYEKEE (reference sequence).

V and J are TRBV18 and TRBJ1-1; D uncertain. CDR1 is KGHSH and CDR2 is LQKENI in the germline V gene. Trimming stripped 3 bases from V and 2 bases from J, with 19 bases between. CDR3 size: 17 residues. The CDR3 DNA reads TGTGCCAGCTCACCGTCTGGTTCGGGGAGGGTTAACACTGAAGCTTTCTTT. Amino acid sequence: CASSPSGSGRVNTEAFF.

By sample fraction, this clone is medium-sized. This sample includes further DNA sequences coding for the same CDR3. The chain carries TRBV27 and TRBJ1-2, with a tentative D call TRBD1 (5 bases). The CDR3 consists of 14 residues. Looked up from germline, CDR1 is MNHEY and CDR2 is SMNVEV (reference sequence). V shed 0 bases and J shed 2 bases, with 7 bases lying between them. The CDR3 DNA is TGTGCCAGCAGTTTATCGCAGGGAAACTATGGCTACACCTTC. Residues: CASSLSQGNYGYTF.

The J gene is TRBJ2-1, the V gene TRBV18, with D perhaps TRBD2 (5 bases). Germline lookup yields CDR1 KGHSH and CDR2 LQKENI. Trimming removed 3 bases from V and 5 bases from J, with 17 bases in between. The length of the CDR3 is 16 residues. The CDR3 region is CASSPQSGLQDNEQFF. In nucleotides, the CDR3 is TGTGCCAGCTCACCGCAAAGCGGCTTGCAAGACAATGAGCAGTTCTTC.

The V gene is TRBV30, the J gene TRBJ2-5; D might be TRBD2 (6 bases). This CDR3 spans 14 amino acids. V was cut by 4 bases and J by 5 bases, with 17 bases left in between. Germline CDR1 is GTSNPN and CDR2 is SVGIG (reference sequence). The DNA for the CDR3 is TGTGCCTGGAAGGGGCAACTAGCATTGGAGACCCAGTACTTC. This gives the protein CAWKGQLALETQYF.